Included here is one T cell receptor (beta chain) sequence, with context. Its antigen is not identified. The data were taken from a study of shared clonotypes between healthy human individuals. General study points: Unshared clonotypes carried lower generation probabilities than those common to all four donors.

Trimming took 0 bases from V and 9 from J; bases not matched to a gene: 10. CDR3 length: 15 amino acids. The germline CDR1 and CDR2 sequences are SGHRS and YFSETQ. Free of recent acute infections or vaccinations, the donors were healthy HIV-negative adults. Only Caucasian adults living in Nashville, Tennessee served as donors. The repertoire was sequenced with immunoSEQ multiplex PCR; TCRdb's copy has only in-frame clones and lacks some. The data contain about 2,500,000 clones, 90% to 95% of them seen just once; the ten biggest clones take up around 0.14%. The clonotype originates from a man aged 18 to 35 in good health. The sequencing sample was made of naive CD4+ T cells sorted from blood. Subset reported: CD45RA+ positively selected. The chain is built from TRBV5-1 and TRBJ2-7; 9 bases are a match to TRBD1. CDR3 sequence reads: CASSLEGQGPTRQYF. CDR3 nucleotides: TGCGCCAGCAGCTTGGAGGGACAGGGACCTACGAGGCAGTACTTC.